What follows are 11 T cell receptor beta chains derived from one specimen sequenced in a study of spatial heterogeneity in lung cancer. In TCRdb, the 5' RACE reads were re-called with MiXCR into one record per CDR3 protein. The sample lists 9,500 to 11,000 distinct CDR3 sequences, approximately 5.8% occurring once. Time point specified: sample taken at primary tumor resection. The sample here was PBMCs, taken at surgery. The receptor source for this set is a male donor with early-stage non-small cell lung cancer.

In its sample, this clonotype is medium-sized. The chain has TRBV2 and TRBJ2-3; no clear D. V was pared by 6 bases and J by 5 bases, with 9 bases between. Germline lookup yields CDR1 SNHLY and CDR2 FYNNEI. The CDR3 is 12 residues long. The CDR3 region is CASSSIGDTQYF. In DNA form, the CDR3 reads TGTGCCAGCAGCTCTATAGGAGATACGCAGTATTTT.

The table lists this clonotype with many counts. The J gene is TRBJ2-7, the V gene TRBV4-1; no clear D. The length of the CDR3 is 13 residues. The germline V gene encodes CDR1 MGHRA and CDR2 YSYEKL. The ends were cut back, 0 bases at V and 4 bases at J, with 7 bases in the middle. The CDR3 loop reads CASSQDKGYEQYF. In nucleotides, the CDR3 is TGCGCCAGCAGCCAAGATAAAGGTTACGAGCAGTACTTC.

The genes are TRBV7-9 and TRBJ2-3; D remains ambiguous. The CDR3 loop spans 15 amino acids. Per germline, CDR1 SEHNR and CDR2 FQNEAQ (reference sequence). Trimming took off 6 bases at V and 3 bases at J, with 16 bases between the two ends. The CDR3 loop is CASRRSGPLTDTQYF. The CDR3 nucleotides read TGTGCCAGCAGGAGGTCAGGCCCCCTGACAGATACGCAGTATTTT.

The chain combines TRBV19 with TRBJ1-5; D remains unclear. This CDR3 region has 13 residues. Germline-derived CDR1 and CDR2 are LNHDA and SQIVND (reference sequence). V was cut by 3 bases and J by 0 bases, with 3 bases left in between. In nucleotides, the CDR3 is TGTGCCAGTAGTATCACTAGCAATCAGCCCCAGCATTTT. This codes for CASSITSNQPQHF.

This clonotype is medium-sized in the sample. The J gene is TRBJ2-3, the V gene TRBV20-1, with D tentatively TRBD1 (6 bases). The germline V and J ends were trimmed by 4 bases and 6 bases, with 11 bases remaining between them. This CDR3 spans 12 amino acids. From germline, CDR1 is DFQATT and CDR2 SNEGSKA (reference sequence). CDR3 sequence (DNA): TGCAGTGCTACAGGGGCTGAGGATACGCAGTATTTT. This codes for CSATGAEDTQYF.

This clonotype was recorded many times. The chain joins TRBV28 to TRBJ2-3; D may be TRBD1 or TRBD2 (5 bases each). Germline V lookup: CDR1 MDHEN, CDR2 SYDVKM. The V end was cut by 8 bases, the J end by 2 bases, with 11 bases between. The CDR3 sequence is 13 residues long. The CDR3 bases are TGTGCCAGCCAGAGGGGCAACACAGATACGCAGTATTTT. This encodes CASQRGNTDTQYF.

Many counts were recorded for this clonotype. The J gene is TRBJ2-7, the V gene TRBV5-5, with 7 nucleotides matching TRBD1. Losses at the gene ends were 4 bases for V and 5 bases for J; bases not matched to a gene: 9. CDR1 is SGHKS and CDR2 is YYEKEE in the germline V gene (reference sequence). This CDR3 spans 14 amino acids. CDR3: CASSQDRVQNEQYF. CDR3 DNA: TGTGCCAGCAGCCAAGACAGGGTCCAGAACGAGCAGTACTTC.

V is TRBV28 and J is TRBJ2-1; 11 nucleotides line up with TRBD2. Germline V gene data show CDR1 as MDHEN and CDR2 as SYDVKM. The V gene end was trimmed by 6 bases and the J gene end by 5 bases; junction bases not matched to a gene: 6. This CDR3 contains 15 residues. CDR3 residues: CASRPSSGRHNEQFF. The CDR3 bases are TGTGCCAGCAGACCTTCTAGCGGGAGGCACAATGAGCAGTTCTTC.

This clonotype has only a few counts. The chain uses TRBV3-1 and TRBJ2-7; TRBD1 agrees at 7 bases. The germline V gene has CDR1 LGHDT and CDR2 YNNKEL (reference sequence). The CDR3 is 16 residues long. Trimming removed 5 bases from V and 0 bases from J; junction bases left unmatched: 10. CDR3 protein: CASSEGGGPSSYEQYF. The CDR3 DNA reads TGTGCCAGCAGCGAAGGGGGCGGCCCTAGCTCCTACGAGCAGTACTTC.

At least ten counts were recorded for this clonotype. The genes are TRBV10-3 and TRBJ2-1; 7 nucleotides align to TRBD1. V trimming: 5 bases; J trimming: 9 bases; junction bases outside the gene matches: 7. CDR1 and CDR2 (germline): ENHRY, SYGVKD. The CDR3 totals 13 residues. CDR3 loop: CAISPTGSGEQFF. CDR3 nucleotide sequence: TGTGCCATCAGTCCGACAGGGTCGGGTGAGCAGTTCTTC.

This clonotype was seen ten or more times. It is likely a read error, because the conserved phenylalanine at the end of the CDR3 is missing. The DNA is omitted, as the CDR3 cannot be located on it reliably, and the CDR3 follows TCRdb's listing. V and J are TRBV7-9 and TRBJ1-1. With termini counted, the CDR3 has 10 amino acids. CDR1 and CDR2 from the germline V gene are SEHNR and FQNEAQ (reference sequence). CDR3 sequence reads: CASTPHGRGI.